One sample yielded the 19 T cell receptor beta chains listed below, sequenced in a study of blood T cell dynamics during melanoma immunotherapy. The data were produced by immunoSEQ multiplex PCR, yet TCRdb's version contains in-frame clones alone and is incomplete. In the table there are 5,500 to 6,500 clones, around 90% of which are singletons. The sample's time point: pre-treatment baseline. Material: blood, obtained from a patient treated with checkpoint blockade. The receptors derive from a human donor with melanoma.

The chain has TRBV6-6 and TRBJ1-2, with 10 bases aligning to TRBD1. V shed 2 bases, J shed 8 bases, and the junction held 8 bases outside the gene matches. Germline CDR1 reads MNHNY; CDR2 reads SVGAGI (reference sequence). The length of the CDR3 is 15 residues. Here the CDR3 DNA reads TGTGCCAGCAGTTACGAGAGGAGACAGGGGGCCGGCTACACCTTC. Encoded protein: CASSYERRQGAGYTF.

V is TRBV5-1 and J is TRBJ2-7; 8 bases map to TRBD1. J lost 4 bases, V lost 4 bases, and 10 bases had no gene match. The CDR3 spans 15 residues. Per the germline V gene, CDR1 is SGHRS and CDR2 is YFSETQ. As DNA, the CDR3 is TGCGCCAGCAGCCCCGGGACAGGCCCTCAGTACGAGCAGTACTTC. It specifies CASSPGTGPQYEQYF.

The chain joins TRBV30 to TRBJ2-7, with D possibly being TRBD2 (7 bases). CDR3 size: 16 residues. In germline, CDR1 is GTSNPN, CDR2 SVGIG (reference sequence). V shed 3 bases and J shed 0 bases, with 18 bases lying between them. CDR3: CAWRSPRGASSYEQYF. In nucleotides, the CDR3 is TGTGCCTGGAGGTCCCCCCGGGGGGCGAGCTCCTACGAGCAGTACTTC.

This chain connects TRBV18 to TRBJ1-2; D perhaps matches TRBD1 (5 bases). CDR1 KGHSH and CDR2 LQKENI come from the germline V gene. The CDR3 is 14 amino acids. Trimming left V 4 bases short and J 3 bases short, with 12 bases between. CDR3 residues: CASSLRDGDYGYTF. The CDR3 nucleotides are TGTGCCAGCTCACTAAGGGACGGAGACTATGGCTACACCTTC. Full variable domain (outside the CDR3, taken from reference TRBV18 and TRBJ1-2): NAGVMQNPRHLVRRRGQEARLRCSPMKGHSHVYWYRQLPEEGLKFMVYLQKENIIDESGMPKERFSAEFPKEGPSILRIQQVVRGDSAAYFCASSLRDGDYGYTFGSGTRLTVV.

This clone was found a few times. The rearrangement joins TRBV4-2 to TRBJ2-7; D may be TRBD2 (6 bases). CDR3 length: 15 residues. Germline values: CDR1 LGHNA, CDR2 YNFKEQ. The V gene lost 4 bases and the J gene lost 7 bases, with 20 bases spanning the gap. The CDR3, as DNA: TGTGCCAGCAGCCGAGGCCGATTCAAGGAGGGTGAGCAGTACTTC. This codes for CASSRGRFKEGEQYF.

This chain's CDR3 is CATRPGNSPLHF. The CDR3 coding sequence is TGTGCCACCAGGCCAGGGAATTCACCCCTCCACTTT. The V gene is TRBV25-1, the J gene TRBJ1-6, with D maybe TRBD1 (5 bases). Germline V CDR1 and CDR2: MGHDK, SYGVNS. The V and J ends lost 10 bases and 7 bases respectively, with 11 bases between them. The CDR3 is made up of 12 amino acids.

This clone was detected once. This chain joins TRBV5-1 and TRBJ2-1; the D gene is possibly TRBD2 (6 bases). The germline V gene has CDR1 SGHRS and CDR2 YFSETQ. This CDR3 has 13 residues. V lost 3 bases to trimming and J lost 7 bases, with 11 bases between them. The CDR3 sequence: CASSSHGGNEQFF. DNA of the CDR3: TGCGCCAGCAGCTCACACGGGGGAAATGAGCAGTTCTTC. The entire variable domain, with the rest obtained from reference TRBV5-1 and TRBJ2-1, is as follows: KAGVTQTPRYLIKTRGQQVTLSCSPISGHRSVSWYQQTPGQGLQFLFEYFSETQRNKGNFPGRFSGRQFSNSRSEMNVSTLELGDSALYLCASSSHGGNEQFFGPGTRLTVL.

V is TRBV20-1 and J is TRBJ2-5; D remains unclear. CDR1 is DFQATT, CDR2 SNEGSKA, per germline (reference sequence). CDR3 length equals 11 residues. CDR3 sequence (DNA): TGCAGCTGTCCATGGAAAGAGACCCAGTACTTC. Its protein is CSCPWKETQYF.

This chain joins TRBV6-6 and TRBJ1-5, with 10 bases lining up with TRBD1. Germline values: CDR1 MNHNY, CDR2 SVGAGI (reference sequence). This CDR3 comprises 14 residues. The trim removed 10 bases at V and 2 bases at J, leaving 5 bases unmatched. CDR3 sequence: CATRQGAGNQPQHF. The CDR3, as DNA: TGTGCCACCCGACAGGGGGCTGGCAATCAGCCCCAGCATTTT.

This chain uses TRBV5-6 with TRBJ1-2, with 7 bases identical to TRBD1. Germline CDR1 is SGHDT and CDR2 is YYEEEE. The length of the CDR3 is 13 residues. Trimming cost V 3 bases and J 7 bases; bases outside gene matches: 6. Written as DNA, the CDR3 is TGTGCCAGCAGCTACAGGGGTCGGGGTGGCTACACCTTC. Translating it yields CASSYRGRGGYTF.

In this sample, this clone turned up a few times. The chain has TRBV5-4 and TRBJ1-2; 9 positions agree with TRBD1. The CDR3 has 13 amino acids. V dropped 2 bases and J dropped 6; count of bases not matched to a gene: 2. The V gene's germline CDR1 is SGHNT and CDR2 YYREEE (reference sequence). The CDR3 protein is CASSLQGANGYTF. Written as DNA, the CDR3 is TGTGCCAGCAGCTTACAGGGGGCGAATGGCTACACCTTC.

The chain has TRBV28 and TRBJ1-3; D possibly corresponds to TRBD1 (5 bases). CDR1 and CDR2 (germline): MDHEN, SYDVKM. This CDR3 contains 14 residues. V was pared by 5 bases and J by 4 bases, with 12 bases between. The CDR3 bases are TGTGCCAGCAGTCCCGGGGCAGCGGGAAACACCATATATTTT. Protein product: CASSPGAAGNTIYF.

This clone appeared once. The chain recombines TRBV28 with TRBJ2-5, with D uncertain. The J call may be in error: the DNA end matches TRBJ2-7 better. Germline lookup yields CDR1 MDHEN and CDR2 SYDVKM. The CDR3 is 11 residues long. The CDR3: CASSLAYEQYF. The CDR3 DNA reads TGTGCCAGCAGTCTCGCTTACGAGCAGTACTTC.

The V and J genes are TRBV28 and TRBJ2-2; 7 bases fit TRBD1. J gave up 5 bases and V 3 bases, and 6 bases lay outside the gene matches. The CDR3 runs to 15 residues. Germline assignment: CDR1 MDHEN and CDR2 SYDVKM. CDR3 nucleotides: TGTGCCAGCAGTTTTGTACAGGGGCAAACCGGGGAGCTGTTTTTT. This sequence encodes CASSFVQGQTGELFF.

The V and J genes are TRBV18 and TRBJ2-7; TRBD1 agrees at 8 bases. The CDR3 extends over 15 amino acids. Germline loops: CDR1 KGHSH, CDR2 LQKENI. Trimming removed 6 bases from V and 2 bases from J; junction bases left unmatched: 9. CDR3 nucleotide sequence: TGTGCCAGCTCTCCCGGACAGGGACCTACCTACGAGCAGTACTTC. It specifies CASSPGQGPTYEQYF.

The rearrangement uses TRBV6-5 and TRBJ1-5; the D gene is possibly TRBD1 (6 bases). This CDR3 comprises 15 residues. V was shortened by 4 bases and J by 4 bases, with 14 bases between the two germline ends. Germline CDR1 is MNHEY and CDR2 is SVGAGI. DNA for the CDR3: TGTGCCAGCAGTTGGGGCCAGGGGCGAAATCAGCCCCAGCATTTT. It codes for CASSWGQGRNQPQHF.

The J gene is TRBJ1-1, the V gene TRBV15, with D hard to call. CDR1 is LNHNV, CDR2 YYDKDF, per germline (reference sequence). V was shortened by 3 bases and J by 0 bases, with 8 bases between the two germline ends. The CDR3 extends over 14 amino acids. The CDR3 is CATSSKLMNTEAFF. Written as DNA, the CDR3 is TGTGCCACCAGCAGCAAGCTTATGAACACTGAAGCTTTCTTT.

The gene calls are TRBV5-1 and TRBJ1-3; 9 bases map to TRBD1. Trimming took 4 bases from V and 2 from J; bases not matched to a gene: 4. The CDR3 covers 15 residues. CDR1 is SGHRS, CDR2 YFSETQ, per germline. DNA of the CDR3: TGCGCCAGCAGCATGACAGGGGGAACTGGAAACACCATATATTTT. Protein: CASSMTGGTGNTIYF.

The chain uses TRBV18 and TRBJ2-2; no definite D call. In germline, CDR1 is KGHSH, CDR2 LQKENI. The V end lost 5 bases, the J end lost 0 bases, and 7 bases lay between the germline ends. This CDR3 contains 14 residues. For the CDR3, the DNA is TGTGCCAGCTCATACTCCCCGAACACCGGGGAGCTGTTTTTT. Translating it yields CASSYSPNTGELFF.